This TCR beta chain stems from a study of blood T cells in healthy people across ages. About this clonotype: Its antigen remains unidentified.

Through a sample-barcoded 5' primer and a J-beta primer mix, a second PCR was run for roughly 6 to 11 cycles. TCRdb reprocessed the 5' RACE reads via MiXCR and lists one record per CDR3 protein. The sample includes under 1,000,000 distinct CDR3 sequences, approximately 35% of them seen just once. General study points: Per million T cells, TCR beta diversity dropped about linearly as age rose.

This CDR3 region has 13 residues. Germline loops: CDR1 MNHNY, CDR2 SVGAGI (reference sequence). The receptor was derived from a man in his late teens or twenties in good health. Material: blood. J is TRBJ1-2 and V is TRBV6-6; D might be TRBD1 (5 bases). The CDR3 reads CTVVGELDYGYTF. CDR3 nucleotide sequence: TGTACCGTCGTGGGGGAATTGGACTATGGCTACACCTTC.